This is a list of T cell receptor beta chains from one sample in a study of OX40 agonist ivuxolimab in advanced cancers. Profiling relied on immunoSEQ multiplex PCR, and the TCRdb table lists in-frame clones only, not all of them. The sample carries about 86,000 clones, around 88% recorded once. This material consisted of CD4+ or CD8+ T cells sorted from blood, taken in a trial of the OX40 agonist ivuxolimab. The receptors were gathered from an adult with an advanced solid tumor such as melanoma, head and neck, liver or kidney cancer. Both conserved end residues are part of each CDR3. The order of the fields is J gene, V gene, clone size, D gene, CDR3 DNA, CDR3 protein. D genes are given only for firm matches. Not all rows give a size; the values are once, few, many and, for expanded clones, a class.

>TRBJ2-3|TRBV7-2|.|TRBD1
TGTGCCAGCAGCCGGCGGGGACAGGGTTTTCATACGCAGTATTTT
CASSRRGQGFHTQYF
>TRBJ2-1|TRBV7-8|.|TRBD2
TGTGCCAGCATAGGACTAGCGGGAGCCCTTTCCAATGAGCAGTTCTTC
CASIGLAGALSNEQFF
>TRBJ1-6|TRBV11-2|.|.
TGTGCCAGCAGCTTACAGGGGAACTCACCCCTCCACTTT
CASSLQGNSPLHF
>TRBJ1-2|TRBV28|.|.
TGTGCCAGCACCCTAAACGGGGATGGCTACACCTTC
CASTLNGDGYTF
>TRBJ2-1|TRBV27|.|.
TGTGCCAGCAGTTCGCAGGGTTTCAATGAGCAGTTCTTC
CASSSQGFNEQFF
>TRBJ2-7|TRBV6-1|.|.
TGTGCCAGCAGTGTGGAGGTTACCTACGAGCAGTACTTC
CASSVEVTYEQYF
>TRBJ2-5|TRBV30|.|.
TGTGCCTGGAGTGGGCAAGAGACCCAGTACTTC
CAWSGQETQYF
>TRBJ2-2|TRBV9|.|.
TGTGCCAGCAGCGTAGGAACAGTGCGATTCACCGGGGAGCTGTTTTTT
CASSVGTVRFTGELFF
>TRBJ2-2|TRBV5-6|.|.
TGTGCCAGCAGCTACTTGCGGCCCTCGAGCACCGGGGAGCTGTTTTTT
CASSYLRPSSTGELFF
>TRBJ2-3|TRBV7-9|few|.
TGTGCCAGCAGCCCCGACACAGATACGCAGTATTTT
CASSPDTDTQYF
>TRBJ2-7|TRBV19|.|.
TGTGCCAGTAGTATCGCTTACTCCTACGAGCAGTACTTC
CASSIAYSYEQYF
>TRBJ2-7|TRBV5-1|.|TRBD2
TGCGCCAGCAGCTTAGGGACTAGCGGCTACGAGCAGTACTTC
CASSLGTSGYEQYF
>TRBJ1-2|TRBV28|few|.
TGTGCCAGCATCGAGACAGGTGTATCCCTTATCGGCTACACCTTC
CASIETGVSLIGYTF
>TRBJ2-3|TRBV5-1|.|.
TGCGCCAGCAGCTCCCAATACACAGATACGCAGTATTTT
CASSSQYTDTQYF
>TRBJ1-1|TRBV5-5|.|.
TGTGCCAGCAGCTCGGGACCGCGGAACACTGAAGCTTTCTTT
CASSSGPRNTEAFF
>TRBJ2-2|TRBV5-4|.|TRBD1
TGTGCCAGCTTCGGGACAGGGGTTCTGTCAGCGAACACCGGGGAGCTGTTTTTT
CASFGTGVLSANTGELFF
>TRBJ2-3|TRBV4-2|.|TRBD1
TGTGCCAGCAGCCAAGATCCGGGACAGGGCACAGATACGCAGTATTTT
CASSQDPGQGTDTQYF
>TRBJ2-7|TRBV6-1|.|.
TGTGCCAGCACCCTGAGGACAGTTGGCTACGAGCAGTACTTC
CASTLRTVGYEQYF
>TRBJ2-1|TRBV7-8|.|.
TGTGCCAGCAGCTTAGTAGGCAGCGAGGGGTTCTACAATGAGCAGTTCTTC
CASSLVGSEGFYNEQFF
>TRBJ2-7|TRBV27|.|.
TGTGCCAGCAGTTTCCAGGGCCGTGGCCACGAGCAGTACTTC
CASSFQGRGHEQYF
>TRBJ2-2|TRBV11-2|.|.
TGTGCCAGCAGCTTGGTCCAAGCGGGCCTCAGGGGGGAGCTGTTTTTT
CASSLVQAGLRGELFF
>TRBJ2-1|TRBV5-1|few|TRBD2
TGCGCCAGCAGCTTACTAGCGGGCGGCTACAATGAGCAGTTCTTC
CASSLLAGGYNEQFF